These T cell receptor beta chains were read from a single sample in a study of T cells in Graves' hyperthyroidism and ophthalmopathy. TCRdb independently ran MiXCR on the multiplex PCR reads; one entry per CDR3 protein. The table has 500,000 to 750,000 distinct CDR3 sequences, around 46% seen once. Sequencing used peripheral blood or thyroid tissue (not recorded which). Every receptor here comes from a woman between 18 and 29 years old with Graves' hyperthyroidism. Each CDR3 is given without its conserved first and last residue. Each record gives: V gene, clone size, CDR3 protein. Clone size is stated in some rows and not others, as once, few, many or a class when expanded.

TRBV30	few	ASGEQGFNEQY
TRBV29-1	many	SVQQGALTGELF
TRBV2	few	ASSVEREGGEQF
TRBV13	many	ASSGRTRSVGKLF
TRBV2	many	ASSDYRGSTEAF
TRBV7-8	many	ASSSTSGIYEQY
TRBV4-1	many	ASSPIRTGSYEQY
TRBV9	many	ASSVEGRFPSGNTIY
TRBV19	-	ASSIPAGGETQY
TRBV19	many	ASGNSYLQY
TRBV27	-	ASSLDRGRDTQETQY
TRBV3-1	many	ASSRPGPYEQY
TRBV12-3/TRBV12-4	-	ASRRTGASPSMIEETQY
TRBV2	-	ASSVRDSERSNQPQH
TRBV29-1	-	SVPSGRYT
TRBV7-3	many	ASSSGQGNSPLH
TRBV5-1	once	ASSLGTGVETQY
TRBV20-1	-	SAQTGYEQY
TRBV5-1	-	ASSLEVGWNEQF
TRBV10-3	-	AISAQDPADEQF
TRBV7-7	-	ASGGGGNQPQH
TRBV5-1	many	ASSLGRGLNEKLF
TRBV25-1	many	ATSTTGSTDTQY
TRBV7-8	many	ASSRGWGQETQY
TRBV11-3	few	ASMGRVHLPSGANVLT
TRBV9	many	ASSVAGVGYPF
TRBV2	few	ASSFGGGYEKLF
TRBV25-1	-	ASSATPRTGRFLETQY
TRBV7-9	-	ASSLQNEQY
TRBV7-2	many	ASSLAPRYPPAGVYGYT
TRBV4-1	many	ASSRSDGYGYT
TRBV19	-	ASRIGGFANTGELF
TRBV5-5	many	ASSSTDRGYEKLF
TRBV3-1	many	ASSSAIFYGYT
TRBV7-2	-	ASRAGVVTDTQY
TRBV10-3	many	AIMTSGLTGELF
TRBV20-1	once	SAPSGLNTEAF
TRBV5-1	many	ASSFGTGINEKLF
TRBV12-3/TRBV12-4	-	ASGLRLAASSNEQY
TRBV29-1	-	SVELAGGPGEQF
TRBV7-2	many	ASSLAFGGREQY
TRBV2	once	ASSPEARGGETQY
TRBV10-3	-	AVAEGVYGYT
TRBV10-3	many	AISESRDRDEQY
TRBV11-1	many	ASSLKLQETQY
TRBV11-1	many	ASSPGRGASYEQY
TRBV12-3/TRBV12-4	-	ASRPRAGGKLF
TRBV29-1	-	SGRLSGTNYGYT
TRBV29-1	-	SVELLAGANEQF
TRBV6-6	-	ASRSETYNEQF
TRBV5-1	many	ASSFLGAEAF
TRBV6-5	once	ASSYYKGQYNEQF
TRBV20-1	-	SAPGQGGEKLF
TRBV20-1	-	AWTQPYHGYT
TRBV29-1	many	STGTGIDEQY
TRBV7-2	-	ASGRERTSASYEQY
TRBV2	once	ASKVTGQGAETQH
TRBV7-9	many	ASSLKGALGYGYT